The TCR beta chain under discussion was sequenced for a study of cytotoxic CD8 clonotypes in ibrutinib-treated CLL. This clone has just one count. CDR3 length: 14 amino acids. Trimming pared 1 base from V and 3 bases from J, leaving 7 bases between. From germline, CDR1 is SGHVS and CDR2 FNYEAQ. Generated by immunoSEQ multiplex PCR, the TCRdb table keeps only in-frame clones and is missing some. Here the sample spans some 200,000 clones, 60% to 80% being singletons. The input for sequencing was PBMCs, taken after 12 months of ibrutinib treatment. The chain joins TRBV7-6 to TRBJ1-5; no clear D gene. The receptor was derived from a human donor with chronic lymphocytic leukemia. The CDR3 sequence: CASSLEVTNQPQHF. The DNA for the CDR3 is TGTGCCAGCAGCTTAGAGGTTACCAATCAGCCCCAGCATTTT. The full variable domain, with the rest looked up from reference TRBV7-6 and TRBJ1-5, is GAGVSQSPRYKVTKRGQDVALRCDPISGHVSLYWYRQALGQGPEFLTYFNYEAQQDKSGLPNDRFSAERPEGSISTLTIQRTEQRDSAMYRCASSLEVTNQPQHFGDGTRLSIL.